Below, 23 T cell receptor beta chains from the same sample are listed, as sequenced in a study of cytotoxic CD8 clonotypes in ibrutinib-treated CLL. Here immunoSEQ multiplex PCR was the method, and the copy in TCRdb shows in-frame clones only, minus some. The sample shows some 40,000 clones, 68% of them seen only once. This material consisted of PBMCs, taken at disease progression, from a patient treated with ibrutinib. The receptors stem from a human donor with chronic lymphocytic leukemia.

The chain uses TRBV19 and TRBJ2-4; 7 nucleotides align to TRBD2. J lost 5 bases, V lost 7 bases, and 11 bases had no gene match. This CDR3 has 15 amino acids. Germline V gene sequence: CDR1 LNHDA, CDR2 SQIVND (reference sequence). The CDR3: CASNDRGRGQNIQYF. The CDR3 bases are TGTGCCAGTAATGATCGCGGGAGAGGGCAAAACATTCAGTACTTC.

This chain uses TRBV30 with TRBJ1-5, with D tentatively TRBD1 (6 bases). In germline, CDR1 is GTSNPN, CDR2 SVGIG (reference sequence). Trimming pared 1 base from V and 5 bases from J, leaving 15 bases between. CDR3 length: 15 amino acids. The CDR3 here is CAWSGHRGEHQPQHF. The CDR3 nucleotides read TGTGCCTGGAGTGGCCATAGGGGGGAGCATCAGCCCCAGCATTTT.

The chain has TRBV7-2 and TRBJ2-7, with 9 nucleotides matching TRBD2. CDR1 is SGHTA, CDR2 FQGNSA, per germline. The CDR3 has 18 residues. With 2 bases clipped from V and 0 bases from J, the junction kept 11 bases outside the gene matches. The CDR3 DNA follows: TGTGCCAGCAGCTTAAGTAAGGGGACTAGCCTGAGCTCCTACGAGCAGTACTTC. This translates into CASSLSKGTSLSSYEQYF.

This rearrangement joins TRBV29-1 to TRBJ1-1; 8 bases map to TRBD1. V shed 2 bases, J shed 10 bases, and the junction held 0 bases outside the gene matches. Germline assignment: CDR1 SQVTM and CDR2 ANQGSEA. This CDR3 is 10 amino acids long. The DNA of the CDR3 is TGCAGCGTTGAACAGGGGGCAGCTTTCTTT. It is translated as CSVEQGAAFF.

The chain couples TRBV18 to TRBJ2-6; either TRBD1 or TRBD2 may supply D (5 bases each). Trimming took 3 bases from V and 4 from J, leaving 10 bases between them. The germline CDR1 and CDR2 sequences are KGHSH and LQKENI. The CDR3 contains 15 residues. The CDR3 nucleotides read TGTGCCAGCTCACCCTCAGGGACCGGGGCCAACGTCCTGACTTTC. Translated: CASSPSGTGANVLTF. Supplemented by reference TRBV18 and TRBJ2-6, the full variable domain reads NAGVMQNPRHLVRRRGQEARLRCSPMKGHSHVYWYRQLPEEGLKFMVYLQKENIIDESGMPKERFSAEFPKEGPSILRIQQVVRGDSAAYFCASSPSGTGANVLTFGAGSRLTVL.

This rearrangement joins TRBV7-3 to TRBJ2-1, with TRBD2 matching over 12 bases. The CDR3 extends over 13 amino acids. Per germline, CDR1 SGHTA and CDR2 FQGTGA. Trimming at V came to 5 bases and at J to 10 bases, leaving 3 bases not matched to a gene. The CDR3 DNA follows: TGTGCCAGCAGCACCACTAGCGGGAGGGAGCAGTTCTTC. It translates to CASSTTSGREQFF.

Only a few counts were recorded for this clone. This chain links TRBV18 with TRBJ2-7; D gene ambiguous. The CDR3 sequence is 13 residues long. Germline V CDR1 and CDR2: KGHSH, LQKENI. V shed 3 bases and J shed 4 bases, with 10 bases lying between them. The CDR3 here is CASSPPRSYEQYF. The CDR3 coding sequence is TGTGCCAGCTCACCGCCGAGGAGTTACGAGCAGTACTTC.

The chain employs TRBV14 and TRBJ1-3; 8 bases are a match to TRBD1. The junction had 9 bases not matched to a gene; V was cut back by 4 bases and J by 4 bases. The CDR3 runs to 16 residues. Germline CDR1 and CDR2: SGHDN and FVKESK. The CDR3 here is CASSLRGQGPGNTIYF. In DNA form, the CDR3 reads TGTGCCAGCAGCCTCAGAGGACAGGGACCAGGAAACACCATATATTTT.

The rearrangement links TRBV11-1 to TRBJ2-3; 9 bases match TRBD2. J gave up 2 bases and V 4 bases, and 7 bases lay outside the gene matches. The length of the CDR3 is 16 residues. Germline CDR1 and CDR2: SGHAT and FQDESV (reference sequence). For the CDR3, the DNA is TGTGCCAGCAGCTCGGGACTAGCAGAATTCACAGATACGCAGTATTTT. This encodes CASSSGLAEFTDTQYF.

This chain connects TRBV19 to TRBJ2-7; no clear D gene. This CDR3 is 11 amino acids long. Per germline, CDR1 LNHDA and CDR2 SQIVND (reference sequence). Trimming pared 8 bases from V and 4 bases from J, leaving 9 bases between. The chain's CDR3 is CASGFTYEQYF. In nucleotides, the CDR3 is TGTGCCAGTGGGTTCACTTACGAGCAGTACTTC.

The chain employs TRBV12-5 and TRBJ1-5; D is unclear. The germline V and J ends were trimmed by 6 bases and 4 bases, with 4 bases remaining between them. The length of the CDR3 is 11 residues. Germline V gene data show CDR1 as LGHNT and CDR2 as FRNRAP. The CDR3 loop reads CASGYNQPQHF. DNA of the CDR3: TGTGCTAGTGGCTATAATCAGCCCCAGCATTTT.

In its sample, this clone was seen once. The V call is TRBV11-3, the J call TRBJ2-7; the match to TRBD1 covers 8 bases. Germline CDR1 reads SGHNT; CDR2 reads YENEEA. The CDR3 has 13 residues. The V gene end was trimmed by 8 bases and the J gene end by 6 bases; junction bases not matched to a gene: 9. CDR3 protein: CASLDRGRGEQYF. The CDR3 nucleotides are TGTGCCAGCCTCGACAGGGGCCGGGGCGAGCAGTACTTC.

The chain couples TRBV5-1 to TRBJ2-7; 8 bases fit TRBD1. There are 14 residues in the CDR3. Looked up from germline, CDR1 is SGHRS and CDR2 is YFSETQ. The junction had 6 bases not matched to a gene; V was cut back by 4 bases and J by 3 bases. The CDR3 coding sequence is TGCGCCAGCAGCCTAACGACAGGGGTCTACGAGCAGTACTTC. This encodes CASSLTTGVYEQYF.

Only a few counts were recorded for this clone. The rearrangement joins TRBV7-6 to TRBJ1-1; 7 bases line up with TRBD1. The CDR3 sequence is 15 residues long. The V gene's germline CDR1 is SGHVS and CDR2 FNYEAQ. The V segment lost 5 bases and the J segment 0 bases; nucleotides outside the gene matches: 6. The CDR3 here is CASSLTGTVNTEAFF. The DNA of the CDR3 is TGTGCCAGCAGCCTGACCGGGACAGTGAACACTGAAGCTTTCTTT.

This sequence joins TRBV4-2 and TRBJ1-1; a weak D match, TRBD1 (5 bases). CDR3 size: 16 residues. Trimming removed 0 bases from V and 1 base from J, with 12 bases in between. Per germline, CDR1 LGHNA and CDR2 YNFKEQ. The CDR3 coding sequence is TGTGCCAGCAGCCAAGATGGGGCCTTTGGGAACACTGAAGCTTTCTTT. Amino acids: CASSQDGAFGNTEAFF.

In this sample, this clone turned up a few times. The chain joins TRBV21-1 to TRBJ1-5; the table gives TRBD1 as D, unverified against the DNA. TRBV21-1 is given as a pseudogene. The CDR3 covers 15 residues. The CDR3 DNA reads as TGTGCCAGCAGCAAAGGAGTACAGGGCACTCAGCCCCAGCATTTT. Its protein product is CASSKGVQGTQPQHF.

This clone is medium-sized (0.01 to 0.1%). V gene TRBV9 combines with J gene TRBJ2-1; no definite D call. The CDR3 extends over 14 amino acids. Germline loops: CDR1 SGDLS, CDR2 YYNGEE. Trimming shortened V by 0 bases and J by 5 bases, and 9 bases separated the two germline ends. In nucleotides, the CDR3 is TGTGCCAGCAGCGTAGAAGGTACGGACAATGAGCAGTTCTTC. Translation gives CASSVEGTDNEQFF.

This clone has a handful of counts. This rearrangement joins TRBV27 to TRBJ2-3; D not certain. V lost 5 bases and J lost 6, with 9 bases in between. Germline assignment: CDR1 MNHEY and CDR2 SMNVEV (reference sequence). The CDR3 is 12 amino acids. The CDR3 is CASSLPPDTQYF. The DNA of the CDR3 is TGTGCCAGCAGTCTCCCCCCGGATACGCAGTATTTT.

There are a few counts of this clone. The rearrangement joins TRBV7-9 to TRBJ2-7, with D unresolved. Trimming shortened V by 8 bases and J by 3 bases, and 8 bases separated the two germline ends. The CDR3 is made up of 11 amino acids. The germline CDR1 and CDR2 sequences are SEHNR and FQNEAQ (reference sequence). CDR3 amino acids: CASLVGYEQYF. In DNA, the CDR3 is TGTGCCAGCCTGGTGGGCTACGAGCAGTACTTC.

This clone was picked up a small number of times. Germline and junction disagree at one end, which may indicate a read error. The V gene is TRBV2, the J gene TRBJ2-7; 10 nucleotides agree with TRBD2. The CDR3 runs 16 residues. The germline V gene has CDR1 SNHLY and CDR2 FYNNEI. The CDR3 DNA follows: TGTGCCAGCACTGAACAGGGTCTAGCGGGAGAAGACGAGCAGTACTTC. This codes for CASTEQGLAGEDEQYF.

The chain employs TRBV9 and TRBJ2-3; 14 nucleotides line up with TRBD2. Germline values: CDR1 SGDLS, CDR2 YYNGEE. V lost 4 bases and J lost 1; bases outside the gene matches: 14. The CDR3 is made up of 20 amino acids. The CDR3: CASSPWGGLAGGGGTDTQYF. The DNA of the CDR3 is TGTGCCAGCAGCCCCTGGGGTGGACTAGCGGGAGGCGGGGGCACAGATACGCAGTATTTT.

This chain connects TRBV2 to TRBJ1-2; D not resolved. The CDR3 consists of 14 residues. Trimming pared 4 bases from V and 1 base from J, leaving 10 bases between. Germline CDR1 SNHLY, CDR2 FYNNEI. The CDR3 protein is CASSVRNSNYGYTF. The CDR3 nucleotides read TGTGCCAGCAGTGTGCGCAACAGTAACTATGGCTACACCTTC.

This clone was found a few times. The CDR3 DNA follows: TGCGCCAGCAGCCCACGACTAGCGGGAGAGACCCAGTACTTC. Its translation: CASSPRLAGETQYF. The chain employs TRBV5-1 and TRBJ2-5, with TRBD2 matching 10 bases. CDR3 length: 14 residues. J was trimmed by 4 bases and V by 4 bases; bases with no gene match: 4. Looked up from germline, CDR1 is SGHRS and CDR2 is YFSETQ. Full variable domain (rest looked up from reference TRBV5-1 and TRBJ2-5): KAGVTQTPRYLIKTRGQQVTLSCSPISGHRSVSWYQQTPGQGLQFLFEYFSETQRNKGNFPGRFSGRQFSNSRSEMNVSTLELGDSALYLCASSPRLAGETQYFGPGTRLLVL.